The clone carrying this TCR beta chain has more than one count but fewer than ten. Its antigen remains unknown. The data belong to a study of blood T cells in healthy people across ages. Study summary: Per every two T cells, about one barcoded beta molecule was captured by template switching.

Study-level results: When one million T cells were used, diversity estimates were thought to be underestimates. TCR beta diversity tracked closely with naive T cell percentage.

Then a second PCR, running about 6 to 11 cycles, was carried out with a sample-barcoded 5' primer and a J-beta primer mix. Template switching added a 12-random-nucleotide identifier to every cDNA molecule. TCRdb reprocessed the 5' RACE reads via MiXCR and lists one record per CDR3 protein. Among roughly 1,800,000 distinct CDR3 sequences listed, less than 50% were seen once. Sequencing was performed on blood. The receptor was derived from a woman in her thirties or forties in good health.

This CDR3 is CSARAPLRQGHQPQHF. DNA of the CDR3: TGCAGTGCTAGAGCGCCGCTTCGACAGGGACATCAGCCCCAGCATTTT. The chain combines TRBV20-1 with TRBJ1-5; 7 bases are a match to TRBD1. Looked up from germline, CDR1 is DFQATT and CDR2 is SNEGSKA (reference sequence). V lost 1 base to trimming and J lost 5 bases; unmatched junction nucleotides: 11. This CDR3 region has 16 residues.